The entry that follows covers one T cell receptor beta chain sequence. The target antigen is unknown. Unique molecular identifiers were incorporated into the prepared TCRbeta library. TCRdb reanalysed the PCR reads using MiXCR and keeps one entry per CDR3 protein. The sample consists of 580,000 or so distinct CDR3 sequences, about 21% of them appearing once. Germline lookup yields CDR1 MDHEN and CDR2 SYDVKM. The CDR3 spans 14 residues. V gave up 8 bases and J gave up 1 base, with 13 bases separating them. This specimen comes from a study of T-cell reconstitution after alpha-beta-depleted transplantation in children. Findings and caveats of the study: High day-60 TCRbeta diversity in some patients came from surviving recipient T cells and thymic progenitors. At around two months after transplant, the alpha-beta T cells were reportedly derived from several hundred expanded clones that came from non-depleted graft cells. One year post-transplant, T-cell counts and diversity were largely derived from T cells produced anew.

The sample consisted of PBMCs, mostly from graft donor cells, taken 360 days after TCRalphabeta/CD19-depleted stem cell transplant. The rearrangement uses TRBV28 and TRBJ2-3; D is perhaps TRBD2 (5 bases). The clonotype originates from a boy in the first two years of life who had a stem cell transplant for acute myeloid leukemia, so the T cells may come from the graft donor. The CDR3 sequence: CASRTLPRTDTQYF. The CDR3 DNA is TGTGCCAGCCGGACTCTTCCCCGCACAGATACGCAGTATTTT. The complete variable domain, with remaining parts taken from reference TRBV28 and TRBJ2-3, reads DVKVTQSSRYLVKRTGEKVFLECVQDMDHENMFWYRQDPGLGLRLIYFSYDVKMKEKGDIPEGYSVSREKKERFSLILESASTNQTSMYLCASRTLPRTDTQYFGPGTRLTVL.